This is a list of T cell receptor beta chains from one sample in a study of CD8 T cells in ankylosing spondylitis. TCRdb independently ran MiXCR on the 5' RACE reads; one entry per CDR3 protein. The sample consists of approximately 220,000 distinct CDR3 sequences, roughly 25% of them appearing once. Sequenced: blood, either unsorted or a sorted T cell fraction (not recorded which). The receptors stem from a male donor with ankylosing spondylitis or in good health (not recorded which). Both conserved end residues are part of each CDR3. The order of the fields is clone size, D gene, V gene, J gene, CDR3 DNA, CDR3 protein. The D gene is left open where the match is weak. Size tells how often a clone was seen (once, few, many) or the class of an expanded clone, and some rows leave it out.

abundance: NA; d_gene: TRBD1; v_gene: TRBV4-3; j_gene: TRBJ2-1; CDR3nt: TGCGCCAGCAGCCAGACCGGGACAGTGAGGTACAATGAGCAGTTCTTC; CDR3aa: CASSQTGTVRYNEQFF
abundance: NA; d_gene: NA; v_gene: TRBV9; j_gene: TRBJ1-1; CDR3nt: TGTGCCAGCAGCGTAGGCCCCCAAACTGAAGCTTTCTTT; CDR3aa: CASSVGPQTEAFF
abundance: many; d_gene: NA; v_gene: TRBV10-3; j_gene: TRBJ2-2; CDR3nt: TGTGCCATCAGTGAGTCTGGATATACCGGGGAGCTGTTTTTT; CDR3aa: CAISESGYTGELFF
abundance: many; d_gene: NA; v_gene: TRBV29-1; j_gene: TRBJ2-3; CDR3nt: TGCAGCGCCTATTTTGCAGATACGCAGTATTTT; CDR3aa: CSAYFADTQYF
abundance: NA; d_gene: NA; v_gene: TRBV12-3/TRBV12-4; j_gene: TRBJ2-7; CDR3nt: TGTGCCAGCAGCCGAGGGGGGACATGGGACTACGAGCAGTACTTC; CDR3aa: CASSRGGTWDYEQYF
abundance: few; d_gene: TRBD2; v_gene: TRBV20-1; j_gene: TRBJ2-7; CDR3nt: TGCAGTGCCAACCCCCCGGGGGGATCATACGAGCAGTACTTC; CDR3aa: CSANPPGGSYEQYF
abundance: NA; d_gene: TRBD1; v_gene: TRBV20-1; j_gene: TRBJ2-3; CDR3nt: TGCAGTGCTAGCCCGGGACAGGGGACAGATACGCAGTATTTT; CDR3aa: CSASPGQGTDTQYF
abundance: once; d_gene: NA; v_gene: TRBV25-1; j_gene: TRBJ2-7; CDR3nt: TGTGCCAGTAGATCTGGCTCCTACGAGCAGTACTTC; CDR3aa: CASRSGSYEQYF
abundance: NA; d_gene: NA; v_gene: TRBV20-1; j_gene: TRBJ2-1; CDR3nt: TGCAGTGCCACCGCAAGGGGGGAGCAGTTCTTC; CDR3aa: CSATARGEQFF
abundance: few; d_gene: NA; v_gene: TRBV29-1; j_gene: TRBJ2-2; CDR3nt: TGCAGCGCGAAGCCCGGCGCGAACACCGGGGAGCTGTTTTTT; CDR3aa: CSAKPGANTGELFF
abundance: NA; d_gene: NA; v_gene: TRBV29-1; j_gene: TRBJ2-2; CDR3nt: TGCAGCGTCGGATGGCTAGCTAACACCGGGGAGCTGTTTTTT; CDR3aa: CSVGWLANTGELFF
abundance: NA; d_gene: NA; v_gene: TRBV15; j_gene: TRBJ2-7; CDR3nt: TGTGCCACCAGAATACTCGGACGGATCTACGAGCAGTACTTC; CDR3aa: CATRILGRIYEQYF
abundance: NA; d_gene: TRBD1; v_gene: TRBV5-6; j_gene: TRBJ1-2; CDR3nt: TGTGCCAGCAGCTTGGCCGACAGGGGGCTTGACGAGTATGGCTACACCTTC; CDR3aa: CASSLADRGLDEYGYTF
abundance: many; d_gene: NA; v_gene: TRBV12-3/TRBV12-4; j_gene: TRBJ2-5; CDR3nt: TGTGCCAGCAGTTTAGAGGGGCGGGCCGGGGAGACCCAGTACTTC; CDR3aa: CASSLEGRAGETQYF
abundance: many; d_gene: TRBD1; v_gene: TRBV4-2; j_gene: TRBJ2-7; CDR3nt: TGTGCCAGCAGCCAAGTTACCGGGACAGGGTTCTACGAGCAGTACTTC; CDR3aa: CASSQVTGTGFYEQYF
abundance: NA; d_gene: TRBD1; v_gene: TRBV29-1; j_gene: TRBJ2-1; CDR3nt: TGCAGCGTAGAACCCCAGGGACAGGGCTCCTACAATGAGCAGTTCTTC; CDR3aa: CSVEPQGQGSYNEQFF
abundance: many; d_gene: NA; v_gene: TRBV3-1; j_gene: TRBJ2-7; CDR3nt: TGTGCCAGCAGCCAAGAACCGGACGAGCAGTACTTC; CDR3aa: CASSQEPDEQYF